Presented here are 27 T cell receptor beta chains from one specimen sequenced in a study of cytomegalovirus exposure and HLA in healthy donors. Researchers ran the PCR with 60 Vbeta and 13 Jbeta primers. Measured with immunoSEQ multiplex PCR; TCRdb has only the in-frame clones, and not every one. The sample shows over 130,000 clones, roughly 78% of them seen only once. Sequenced sample: PBMCs. The receptor set was obtained from a man aged 50 or older in good health and CMV-seropositive.

The chain has TRBV7-2 and TRBJ2-7, with a tentative D call TRBD2 (6 bases). V lost 2 bases, J lost 4 bases, and 15 bases lay in between. In germline, CDR1 is SGHTA, CDR2 FQGNSA. The CDR3 is 15 residues long. CDR3 sequence: CASSLWGERPYEQYF. DNA of the CDR3: TGTGCCAGCAGCTTATGGGGGGAACGGCCTTACGAGCAGTACTTC.

This rearrangement joins TRBV9 to TRBJ1-5; perhaps TRBD1 as D (5 bases). The CDR3 runs to 14 residues. The V end lost 0 bases, the J end lost 8 bases, and 12 bases lay between the germline ends. Per germline, CDR1 SGDLS and CDR2 YYNGEE. CDR3 sequence (DNA): TGTGCCAGCAGCGTAGACCCTAAAGGGGAGCCCCAGCATTTT. Its translation is CASSVDPKGEPQHF.

The rearrangement links TRBV7-9 to TRBJ2-5, with 9 nucleotides matching TRBD1. The CDR3 has 14 residues. The germline CDR1 and CDR2 sequences are SEHNR and FQNEAQ (reference sequence). Germline trimming cut 4 bases from V and 3 bases from J; bases unmatched to any gene: 3. CDR3 coding DNA: TGTGCCAGCAGCTCACAGGGGGCTGAAGAGACCCAGTACTTC. As protein: CASSSQGAEETQYF.

The rearrangement links TRBV7-9 to TRBJ2-1, with D hard to call. The length of the CDR3 is 15 residues. The V end was cut by 6 bases, the J end by 0 bases, with 12 bases between. Germline V lookup: CDR1 SEHNR, CDR2 FQNEAQ (reference sequence). CDR3 sequence (DNA): TGTGCCAGCAGTCTTGACTCTCCCTCCTACAATGAGCAGTTCTTC. Translated: CASSLDSPSYNEQFF.

This clone was recorded a few times. The V call is TRBV7-2, the J call TRBJ1-3; 7 bases line up with TRBD1. The germline CDR1 and CDR2 sequences are SGHTA and FQGNSA. The V gene end was trimmed by 5 bases and the J gene end by 0 bases; junction bases not matched to a gene: 7. This CDR3 has 16 residues. This CDR3 reads CASSEGAPLSGNTIYF. The CDR3 region has the DNA TGTGCCAGCAGCGAGGGGGCCCCACTCTCTGGAAACACCATATATTTT.

This clone was found once. The chain couples TRBV14 to TRBJ2-5, with 9 bases lining up with TRBD1. The DNA end is a closer match to TRBJ2-7, so the J assignment may be wrong. In germline, CDR1 is SGHDN, CDR2 FVKESK. This CDR3 has 15 residues. Written as DNA, the CDR3 is TGTGCCAGCAGCCTCCAACCGGGACAGGGTTCCGAGCAGTACTTC. Residues: CASSLQPGQGSEQYF.

J is TRBJ1-1 and V is TRBV7-2; D gene ambiguous. The CDR3 covers 13 residues. The V end lost 1 base, the J end lost 0 bases, and 3 bases lay between the germline ends. The germline V gene has CDR1 SGHTA and CDR2 FQGNSA. CDR3: CASSLVMNTEAFF. The CDR3 DNA is TGTGCCAGCAGCTTAGTAATGAACACTGAAGCTTTCTTT.

The V gene is TRBV5-1, the J gene TRBJ2-5, with a weak D call TRBD2 (6 bases). Trimming took off 4 bases at V and 5 bases at J, with 15 bases between the two ends. CDR1 is SGHRS and CDR2 is YFSETQ in the germline V gene. The CDR3 is 14 residues long. The CDR3 spells CASSPGTASETQYF. As DNA, the CDR3 is TGCGCCAGCAGCCCAGGGACTGCTTCTGAGACCCAGTACTTC.

This chain uses TRBV11-2 with TRBJ2-5; 7 bases align to TRBD1. The CDR3 spans 14 residues. Germline V gives CDR1 SGHAT, CDR2 FQNNGV. Trimming removed 5 bases from V and 5 bases from J; junction bases left unmatched: 8. This CDR3 is CASSTGQFSETQYF. Written as DNA, the CDR3 is TGTGCCAGCAGCACGGGACAGTTTTCTGAGACCCAGTACTTC.

The V gene is TRBV29-1, the J gene TRBJ1-5, with 8 positions matching TRBD1. Germline loops: CDR1 SQVTM, CDR2 ANQGSEA. The V and J ends lost 8 bases and 2 bases, in that order; junction bases with no gene match: 8. This CDR3 has 14 amino acids. The CDR3 is CSITQGAGNQPQHF. CDR3 nucleotide sequence: TGCAGCATAACTCAGGGGGCTGGCAATCAGCCCCAGCATTTT.

This clone showed up just once. The chain employs TRBV9 and TRBJ2-5; D might be TRBD2 (7 bases). Gene TRBJ2-7 matches the end of the DNA better, so the J call may be wrong. The CDR3 is made up of 15 amino acids. Germline assignment: CDR1 SGDLS and CDR2 YYNGEE. This CDR3 is CASSGTTGGPYEQYF. The CDR3 DNA sequence: TGTGCCAGCAGCGGTACGACGGGGGGCCCCTACGAGCAGTACTTC.

The chain employs TRBV5-1 and TRBJ2-5; D call uncertain. The CDR3 sequence is 16 residues long. CDR1 and CDR2 (germline): SGHRS, YFSETQ. V shed 0 bases and J shed 3 bases, with 15 bases lying between them. CDR3 bases: TGCGCCAGCAGCTTGGGGGCTTACCCCCAAAAAGAGACCCAGTACTTC. Its protein is CASSLGAYPQKETQYF.

This chain connects TRBV7-6 to TRBJ2-2, with 7 bases that match TRBD2. V lost 8 bases to trimming and J lost 2 bases; unmatched junction nucleotides: 5. The CDR3 is 14 residues long. Germline V lookup: CDR1 SGHVS, CDR2 FNYEAQ. The CDR3 bases are TGTGCCAGCGCCCTAGCGGCAAACACCGGGGAGCTGTTTTTT. Amino acid sequence: CASALAANTGELFF.

The chain couples TRBV4-2 to TRBJ2-7, with TRBD2 identical over 9 bases. In germline, CDR1 is LGHNA, CDR2 YNFKEQ. The V gene end was trimmed by 0 bases and the J gene end by 3 bases; junction bases not matched to a gene: 6. The CDR3 has 16 residues. The CDR3 loop reads CASSQEYLAGYYEQYF. The CDR3 region has the DNA TGTGCCAGCAGCCAAGAATACCTAGCGGGATACTACGAGCAGTACTTC.

This chain joins TRBV5-1 and TRBJ2-2, with 9 nucleotides matching TRBD2. The CDR3 has 15 residues. Germline CDR1 and CDR2: SGHRS and YFSETQ. The V gene end was trimmed by 0 bases and the J gene end by 5 bases; junction bases not matched to a gene: 2. CDR3 region: CASSLDLAGTGELFF. The CDR3 bases are TGCGCCAGCAGCTTGGACCTAGCGGGAACCGGGGAGCTGTTTTTT.

The sample holds one count of this clone. V is TRBV7-2 and J is TRBJ2-7; D perhaps matches TRBD1 (5 bases). The CDR3 consists of 15 residues. The germline V gene has CDR1 SGHTA and CDR2 FQGNSA. Trimming cost V 8 bases and J 7 bases, with 24 bases left between them. The CDR3 sequence: CASGLPFSGYGEQYF. CDR3 sequence (DNA): TGTGCCAGCGGGCTCCCGTTTTCAGGGTACGGTGAGCAGTACTTC. Full variable domain (rest looked up from reference TRBV7-2 and TRBJ2-7): GAGVSQSPSNKVTEKGKDVELRCDPISGHTALYWYRQSLGQGLEFLIYFQGNSAPDKSGLPSDRFSAERTGGSVSTLTIQRTQQEDSAVYLCASGLPFSGYGEQYFGPGTRLTVT.

The chain employs TRBV5-1 and TRBJ2-5; 11 bases map to TRBD1. The DNA end is more similar to TRBJ2-7, so the J call may be wrong. The CDR3 totals 13 residues. Per the germline V gene, CDR1 is SGHRS and CDR2 is YFSETQ. The CDR3 region is CASSGTGGYEQYF. The CDR3 coding sequence is TGCGCCAGCAGCGGGACAGGGGGCTACGAGCAGTACTTC.

The V gene is TRBV5-1, the J gene TRBJ2-7; 12 positions agree with TRBD1. Germline V lookup: CDR1 SGHRS, CDR2 YFSETQ. With V trimmed by 3 bases and J by 7 bases, 14 bases remained unmatched. The CDR3 contains 17 residues. The CDR3 nucleotides are TGCGCCAGCAGCTCGTACTCACCGGGACAGGGGGCGGGTGAGCAGTACTTC. As protein: CASSSYSPGQGAGEQYF.

V and J are TRBV10-1 and TRBJ2-3; D call uncertain. The germline V gene encodes CDR1 WNHNN and CDR2 SYGVQD (reference sequence). This CDR3 region has 14 residues. The V end lost 3 bases, the J end lost 4 bases, and 11 bases lay between the germline ends. The DNA of the CDR3 is TGCGCCAGCAGTGACGGTGATTCACCAGATACGCAGTATTTT. This codes for CASSDGDSPDTQYF.

The V gene is TRBV15, the J gene TRBJ2-1; a possible D gene is TRBD2 (6 bases). Trimming stripped 1 base from V and 1 base from J, with 11 bases between. From germline, CDR1 is LNHNV and CDR2 YYDKDF (reference sequence). The CDR3 is 16 amino acids. The CDR3 nucleotides read TGTGCCACCAGCAGAGGGGCGGGAAGTTCCTACAATGAGCAGTTCTTC. Residues: CATSRGAGSSYNEQFF.

V gene TRBV5-1 combines with J gene TRBJ2-2; possible D gene TRBD1, 5 bases. Looked up from germline, CDR1 is SGHRS and CDR2 is YFSETQ. V lost 0 bases to trimming and J lost 6 bases, with 6 bases between them. The CDR3 spans 13 residues. CDR3 region: CASSLDRSGELFF. Here the CDR3 DNA reads TGCGCCAGCAGCTTGGACAGGTCCGGGGAGCTGTTTTTT.

This clone was found once. The J gene is TRBJ2-7, the V gene TRBV29-1; 13 bases line up with TRBD2. Unmatched junction bases numbered 13, after V lost 6 bases and J lost 2 bases. From germline, CDR1 is SQVTM and CDR2 ANQGSEA. The CDR3 runs 17 residues. The CDR3 protein is CSVAGLAGFHSTYEQYF. CDR3 DNA: TGCAGCGTGGCGGGACTAGCGGGATTCCACTCAACCTACGAGCAGTACTTC.

The genes are TRBV28 and TRBJ2-1; TRBD1 matches 10 bases. Germline V gene sequence: CDR1 MDHEN, CDR2 SYDVKM. The CDR3 is 15 residues long. With V trimmed by 4 bases and J by 7 bases, 7 bases remained unmatched. In nucleotides, the CDR3 is TGTGCCAGCAGTTCGGGACAGGGGTCGGGGAATGAGCAGTTCTTC. As protein: CASSSGQGSGNEQFF.

The rearrangement uses TRBV10-3 and TRBJ2-1, with 11 bases aligning to TRBD2. Unmatched junction bases numbered 18, after V lost 10 bases and J lost 4 bases. CDR1 and CDR2 (germline): ENHRY, SYGVKD. There are 18 residues in the CDR3. The CDR3 sequence is CATNSGGSGRAGYNEQFF. CDR3 nucleotide sequence: TGTGCCACAAATTCTGGCGGTAGCGGGAGGGCGGGTTACAATGAGCAGTTCTTC.

The genes are TRBV7-8 and TRBJ2-7; 10 bases map to TRBD2. CDR1 and CDR2 (germline): SGHVS, FQNEAQ. The ends lost 4 bases at V and 2 bases at J; junction bases unmatched: 2. The length of the CDR3 is 14 residues. CDR3 region: CASSWTSGAYEQYF. DNA for the CDR3: TGTGCCAGCAGCTGGACTAGCGGAGCCTACGAGCAGTACTTC.

The gene calls are TRBV28 and TRBJ1-1; D possibly corresponds to TRBD1 (5 bases). The CDR3 has 13 amino acids. The germline V gene encodes CDR1 MDHEN and CDR2 SYDVKM. V was trimmed by 6 bases and J by 5 bases, leaving 13 bases between them. The CDR3 region is CASSQIRETEAFF. The CDR3 DNA follows: TGTGCCAGCAGCCAAATCAGGGAAACTGAAGCTTTCTTT. Complete variable domain (other parts from reference TRBV28 and TRBJ1-1): DVKVTQSSRYLVKRTGEKVFLECVQDMDHENMFWYRQDPGLGLRLIYFSYDVKMKEKGDIPEGYSVSREKKERFSLILESASTNQTSMYLCASSQIRETEAFFGQGTRLTVV.

A word on this clone: The same CDR3 arises from other DNA sequences in this sample as well. This sequence joins TRBV5-1 and TRBJ1-4, with 10 positions matching TRBD1. J gave up 8 bases and V 5 bases, and 6 bases lay outside the gene matches. The germline V gene has CDR1 SGHRS and CDR2 YFSETQ. CDR3 length equals 14 residues. CDR3 region: CASSPGTGDEKLFF. CDR3 nucleotides: TGCGCCAGCAGTCCCGGGACAGGGGACGAAAAACTGTTTTTT.